The TCR beta chain under discussion was sequenced for a study of blood T cell repertoires in COVID-19. Study overall: From T cells, B-cell-depleted T cells, or PBMCs came the material, which was cDNA or gDNA.

The V gene end was trimmed by 0 bases and the J gene end by 5 bases; junction bases not matched to a gene: 8. Germline CDR1 reads SGHAT; CDR2 reads FQNNGV. This CDR3 has 16 amino acids. Per the study methods: The authors estimated nucleated cell counts from reference gene primer amplification. Only in-frame clones appear in the TCRdb table, and some are missing; sequencing was by immunoSEQ multiplex PCR. V and J calls and clone size come straight from that table; D and trimming were deduced from the DNA. Of about 130,000 clones in the sample, roughly 80% are singletons; the top ten hold 1.4% to 1.5%.

J is TRBJ2-7 and V is TRBV11-2, with 9 bases identical to TRBD2. This sequence originates from a man in his sixties with acute or convalescent COVID-19. Sequencing was performed on peripheral blood. CDR3 loop: CASSLDRSSGVNEQYF. The CDR3 DNA is TGTGCCAGCAGCTTAGATAGGTCTAGCGGGGTTAACGAGCAGTACTTC.